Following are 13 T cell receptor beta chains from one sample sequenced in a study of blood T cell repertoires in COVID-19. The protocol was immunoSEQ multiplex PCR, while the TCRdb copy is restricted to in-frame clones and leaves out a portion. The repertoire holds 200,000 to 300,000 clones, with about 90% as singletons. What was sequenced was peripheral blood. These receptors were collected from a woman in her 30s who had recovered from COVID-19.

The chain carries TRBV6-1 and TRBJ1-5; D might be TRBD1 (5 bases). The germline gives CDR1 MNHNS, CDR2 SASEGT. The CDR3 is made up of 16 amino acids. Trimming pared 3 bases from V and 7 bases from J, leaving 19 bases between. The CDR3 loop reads CASSDPPGRAQQPQHF. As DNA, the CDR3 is TGTGCCAGCAGTGACCCCCCGGGCAGGGCCCAACAGCCCCAGCATTTT.

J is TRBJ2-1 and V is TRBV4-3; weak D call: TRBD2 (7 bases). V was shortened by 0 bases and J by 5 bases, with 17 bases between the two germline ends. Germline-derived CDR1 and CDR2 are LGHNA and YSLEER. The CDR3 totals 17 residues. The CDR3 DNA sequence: TGCGCCAGCAGCCAAGATCCGGCGGGGGCCCCGAACAATGAGCAGTTCTTC. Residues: CASSQDPAGAPNNEQFF.

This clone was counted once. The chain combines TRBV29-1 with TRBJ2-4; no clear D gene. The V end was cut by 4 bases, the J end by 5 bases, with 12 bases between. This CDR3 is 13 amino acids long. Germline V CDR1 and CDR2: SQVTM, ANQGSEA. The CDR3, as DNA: TGCAGCGTTGTAAGCCCTCGGGAAAACATTCAGTACTTC. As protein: CSVVSPRENIQYF. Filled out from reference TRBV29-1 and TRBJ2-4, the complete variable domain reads SAVISQKPSRDICQRGTSLTIQCQVDSQVTMMFWYRQQPGQSLTLIATANQGSEATYESGFVIDKFPISRPNLTFSTLTVSNMSPEDSSIYLCSVVSPRENIQYFGAGTRLSVL.

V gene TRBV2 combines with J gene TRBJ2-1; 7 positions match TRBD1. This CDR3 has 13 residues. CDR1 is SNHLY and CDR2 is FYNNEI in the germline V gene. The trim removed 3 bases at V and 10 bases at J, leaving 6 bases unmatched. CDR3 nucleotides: TGTGCCAGCAGTGACTATCAGGGGGACGAGCAGTTCTTC. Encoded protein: CASSDYQGDEQFF.

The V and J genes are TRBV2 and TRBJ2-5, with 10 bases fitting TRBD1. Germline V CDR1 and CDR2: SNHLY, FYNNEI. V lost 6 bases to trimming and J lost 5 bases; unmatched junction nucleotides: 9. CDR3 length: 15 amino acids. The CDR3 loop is CASRKGQGVWETQYF. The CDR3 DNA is TGTGCCAGCAGGAAAGGACAGGGGGTATGGGAGACCCAGTACTTC.

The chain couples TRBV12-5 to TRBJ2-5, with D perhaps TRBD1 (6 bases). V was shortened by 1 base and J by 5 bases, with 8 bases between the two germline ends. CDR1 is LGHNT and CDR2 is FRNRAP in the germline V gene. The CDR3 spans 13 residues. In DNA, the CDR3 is TGTGCTAGTGGTTTGGCTGACAGGGAGACCCAGTACTTC. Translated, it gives CASGLADRETQYF.

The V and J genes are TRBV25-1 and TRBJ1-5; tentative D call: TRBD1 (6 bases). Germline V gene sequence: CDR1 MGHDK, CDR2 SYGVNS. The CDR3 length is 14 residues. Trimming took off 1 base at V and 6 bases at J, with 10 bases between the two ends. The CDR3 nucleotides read TGTGCCAGCAGTGAATCGACAGGAGGTCAGCCCCAGCATTTT. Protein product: CASSESTGGQPQHF.

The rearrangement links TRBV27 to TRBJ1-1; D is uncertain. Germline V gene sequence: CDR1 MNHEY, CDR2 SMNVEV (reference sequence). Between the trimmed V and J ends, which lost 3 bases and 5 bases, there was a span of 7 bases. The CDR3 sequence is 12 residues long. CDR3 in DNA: TGTGCCAGCAGTTTCCGAGGGACTGAAGCTTTCTTT. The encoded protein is CASSFRGTEAFF.

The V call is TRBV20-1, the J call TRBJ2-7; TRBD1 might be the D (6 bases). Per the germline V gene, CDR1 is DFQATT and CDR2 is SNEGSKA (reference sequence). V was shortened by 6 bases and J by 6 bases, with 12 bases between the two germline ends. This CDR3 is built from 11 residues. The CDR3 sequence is CSAAGVREQYF. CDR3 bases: TGCAGTGCGGCAGGGGTTCGCGAGCAGTACTTC.

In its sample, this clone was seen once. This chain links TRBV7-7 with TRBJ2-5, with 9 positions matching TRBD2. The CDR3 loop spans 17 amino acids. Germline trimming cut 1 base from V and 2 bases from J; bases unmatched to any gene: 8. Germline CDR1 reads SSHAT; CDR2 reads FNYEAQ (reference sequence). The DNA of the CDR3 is TGTGCCAGCAGCTTAGGGGTAGCGGGGGACCTTCAAGAGACCCAGTACTTC. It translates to CASSLGVAGDLQETQYF.

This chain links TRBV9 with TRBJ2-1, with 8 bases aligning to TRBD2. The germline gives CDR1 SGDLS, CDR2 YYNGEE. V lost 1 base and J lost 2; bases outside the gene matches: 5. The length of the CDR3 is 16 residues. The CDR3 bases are TGTGCCAGCAGCGTATCGGGACTAGTGGCCTACAATGAGCAGTTCTTC. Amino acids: CASSVSGLVAYNEQFF.

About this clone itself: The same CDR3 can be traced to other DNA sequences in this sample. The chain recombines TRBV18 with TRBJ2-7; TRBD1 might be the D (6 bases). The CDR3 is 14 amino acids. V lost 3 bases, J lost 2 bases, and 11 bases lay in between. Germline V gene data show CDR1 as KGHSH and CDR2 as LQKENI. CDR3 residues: CASSPGDTPYEQYF. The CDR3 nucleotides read TGTGCCAGCTCACCGGGGGACACACCCTACGAGCAGTACTTC. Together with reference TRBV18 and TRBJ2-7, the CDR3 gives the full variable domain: NAGVMQNPRHLVRRRGQEARLRCSPMKGHSHVYWYRQLPEEGLKFMVYLQKENIIDESGMPKERFSAEFPKEGPSILRIQQVVRGDSAAYFCASSPGDTPYEQYFGPGTRLTVT.

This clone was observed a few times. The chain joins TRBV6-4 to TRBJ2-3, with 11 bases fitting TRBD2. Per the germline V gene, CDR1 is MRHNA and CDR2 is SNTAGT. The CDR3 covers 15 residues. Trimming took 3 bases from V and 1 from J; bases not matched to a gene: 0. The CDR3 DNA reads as TGTGCCAGCAGTGAGACTAGCGGGGGCACAGATACGCAGTATTTT. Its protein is CASSETSGGTDTQYF.